The rows below give T cell receptor beta chains drawn from one sample of a study of blood T cell repertoires in COVID-19. Sequencing was performed with immunoSEQ multiplex PCR; in TCRdb, only in-frame clones are kept and a portion is missing. This sample has about 240,000 clones, with about 86% found just once. Sequencing used PBMCs or T cells enriched from blood (not recorded which). The receptors stem from a woman between 35 and 50 years old with acute COVID-19. The CDR3 runs from the conserved cysteine through the conserved F or W. Fields, in order: CDR3 protein, clone size, V gene. Some rows mark clone size as missing; the rest say once, few, many or name a class of expanded clone.

CDR3aa: CASSPGSTQYF
abundance: .
v_gene: TRBV9

CDR3aa: CASRRTGNSYEQYF
abundance: .
v_gene: TRBV14

CDR3aa: CASSILTGTLGYTF
abundance: .
v_gene: TRBV19

CDR3aa: CASADWGGDRELFF
abundance: .
v_gene: TRBV27

CDR3aa: CASSSFLGNEKLFF
abundance: .
v_gene: TRBV7-9

CDR3aa: CASSILTGSAKNIQYF
abundance: .
v_gene: TRBV19

CDR3aa: CASTKRTGSYEQYF
abundance: .
v_gene: TRBV27

CDR3aa: CASSEGTGGIEKLFF
abundance: .
v_gene: TRBV2

CDR3aa: CASSEGSIVYDEQFF
abundance: .
v_gene: TRBV2

CDR3aa: CASSLGGLITDTQYF
abundance: .
v_gene: TRBV7-6

CDR3aa: CASSLGQGAEKLFF
abundance: .
v_gene: TRBV6-5

CDR3aa: CASRGGQGAGNTIYF
abundance: .
v_gene: TRBV25-1

CDR3aa: CASSNGTGRLGTIYF
abundance: .
v_gene: TRBV5-5

CDR3aa: CASSPTAGYTF
abundance: .
v_gene: TRBV12-3/TRBV12-4

CDR3aa: CASSPLPSGRTDTQYF
abundance: .
v_gene: TRBV4-1

CDR3aa: CAIWEGVGNTEAFF
abundance: .
v_gene: TRBV10-3

CDR3aa: CASSIGFAGGRETQYF
abundance: few
v_gene: TRBV19

CDR3aa: CASSQEGTTSRETQYF
abundance: .
v_gene: TRBV4-1

CDR3aa: CASSQDLRGWDEQFF
abundance: once
v_gene: TRBV3-1/TRBV3-2

CDR3aa: CASSVQGISNTEAFF
abundance: .
v_gene: TRBV7-3

CDR3aa: CATSRGKLRQGYGNQPQHF
abundance: .
v_gene: TRBV15

CDR3aa: CASSLGQGAVNEQFF
abundance: .
v_gene: TRBV7-2

CDR3aa: CASQADAQISGQPQHF
abundance: .
v_gene: TRBV19

CDR3aa: CASSRGTADSPLHF
abundance: .
v_gene: TRBV7-9

CDR3aa: CASSQGTSGSVGFF
abundance: .
v_gene: TRBV3-1/TRBV3-2

CDR3aa: CASSLEPGGLYSPLHF
abundance: .
v_gene: TRBV7-8

CDR3aa: CASSVSGTSGNNEQFF
abundance: .
v_gene: TRBV4-2

CDR3aa: CASSGGAGVPPLYEQYF
abundance: .
v_gene: TRBV11-2

CDR3aa: CASSLDGGGEQFF
abundance: once
v_gene: TRBV11-2

CDR3aa: CASSELGDGELFF
abundance: .
v_gene: TRBV6-1

CDR3aa: CASNRGLGNTEAFF
abundance: .
v_gene: TRBV6-5

CDR3aa: CASTSPRVEKLFF
abundance: .
v_gene: TRBV12-3/TRBV12-4

CDR3aa: CANRPRTGGYFTEAFF
abundance: .
v_gene: TRBV6-4

CDR3aa: CSVMDNGNTIYF
abundance: .
v_gene: TRBV29-1

CDR3aa: CASSSGTSGGTYEQYF
abundance: .
v_gene: TRBV28

CDR3aa: CASSAGPQYANTGELFF
abundance: .
v_gene: TRBV5-1

CDR3aa: CASSKPHGADTQYF
abundance: .
v_gene: TRBV25-1

CDR3aa: CAWSVRLLANQETQYF
abundance: .
v_gene: TRBV30

CDR3aa: CASSQTTSGRTDTQYF
abundance: .
v_gene: TRBV5-1

CDR3aa: CASSRGQGAIQPQHF
abundance: few
v_gene: TRBV7-9

CDR3aa: CAINNGGGNTEAFF
abundance: .
v_gene: TRBV10-3

CDR3aa: CASSPFGTRGETQYF
abundance: .
v_gene: TRBV14

CDR3aa: CASRQGARGNTIYF
abundance: .
v_gene: TRBV2

CDR3aa: CASSLSVSEAFF
abundance: few
v_gene: TRBV7-9

CDR3aa: CASNLGRRLTGNTIYF
abundance: .
v_gene: TRBV21-1